The TCR beta chain described here comes from a study of shared clonotypes between healthy human individuals. An assay was performed, and its level was deep. The assay was immunoSEQ multiplex PCR, and TCRdb's table has in-frame clones only and misses some. The sample has about 1 million clones, about 70% seen once. CDR3 length: 15 residues. Trimming took 4 bases from V and 2 from J, leaving 15 bases between them. CDR1 is SGHNT, CDR2 YYREEE, per germline (reference sequence). This TCR was recovered from a man younger than 30 in good health. The sample taken for sequencing was memory CD4+ T cells sorted from blood. The subset denotes: CD45RA-negative fraction. The chain recombines TRBV5-4 with TRBJ2-5; D possibly matches TRBD1 or TRBD2 (5 bases each). The CDR3 bases are TGTGCCAGCAGCCCCGGAGGTGGGGCGCAAGAGACCCAGTACTTC. It yields the protein CASSPGGGAQETQYF.